The 29 T cell receptor beta chains in this list originate from one sample, sequenced in a study of OX40 agonist ivuxolimab in advanced cancers. Repertoires were generated with immunoSEQ multiplex PCR, while TCRdb's copy carries only in-frame clones and drops some. The data hold about 36,000 clones, with about 81% observed a single time. Sequenced here: CD4+ or CD8+ T cells sorted from blood, sampled in a trial of the OX40 agonist ivuxolimab. All receptors derive from an adult with an advanced solid tumor such as melanoma, head and neck, liver or kidney cancer.

This clone was observed a few times. The rearrangement links TRBV7-2 to TRBJ2-2, with D possibly called TRBD1 or TRBD2 (6 bases each). CDR3 length: 17 amino acids. Trimming took off 2 bases at V and 2 bases at J, with 15 bases between the two ends. CDR1 and CDR2 (germline): SGHTA, FQGNSA. The DNA of the CDR3 is TGTGCCAGCAGCTTACTCTACGGGGGCCGAAACACCGGGGAGCTGTTTTTT. It yields the protein CASSLLYGGRNTGELFF.

The rearrangement links TRBV13 to TRBJ2-3; D gene unclear. The germline V and J ends were trimmed by 5 bases and 0 bases, with 21 bases remaining between them. The CDR3 totals 18 residues. Germline CDR1 and CDR2: PRHDT and FYEKMQ (reference sequence). CDR3 bases: TGTGCCAGCAGCGCCAGTGCGTTCCTCCGCGGTAGCACAGATACGCAGTATTTT. It is translated as CASSASAFLRGSTDTQYF.

This sequence joins TRBV2 and TRBJ1-4; 7 positions match TRBD1. The CDR3 sequence is 15 residues long. CDR1 is SNHLY and CDR2 is FYNNEI in the germline V gene. V was pared by 7 bases and J by 4 bases, with 9 bases of the junction left unmatched. The chain's CDR3 is CASTQRQGFNEKLFF. CDR3 bases: TGTGCCAGCACCCAGAGACAGGGCTTTAATGAAAAACTGTTTTTT. The entire variable domain, with the rest obtained from reference TRBV2 and TRBJ1-4, is as follows: EPEVTQTPSHQVTQMGQEVILRCVPISNHLYFYWYRQILGQKVEFLVSFYNNEISEKSEIFDDQFSVERPDGSNFTLKIRSTKLEDSAMYFCASTQRQGFNEKLFFGSGTQLSVL.

The chain has TRBV9 and TRBJ2-1, with TRBD2 identical over 7 bases. CDR1 is SGDLS and CDR2 is YYNGEE in the germline V gene. After removal of 0 bases from V and 2 bases from J, the junction contained 2 bases not matched to a gene. CDR3 length: 15 amino acids. CDR3 in DNA: TGTGCCAGCAGCGTAGGCGGGAGCACCTACAATGAGCAGTTCTTC. Its translation is CASSVGGSTYNEQFF.

The chain links TRBV7-2 to TRBJ2-3; no firm D call. The CDR3 length is 11 residues. The ends were cut back, 3 bases at V and 7 bases at J, with 5 bases in the middle. Germline CDR1 SGHTA, CDR2 FQGNSA. CDR3 in DNA: TGTGCCAGCAGCTTCCGAAATACGCAGTATTTT. Translated: CASSFRNTQYF.

This clone was found once. The chain combines TRBV7-2 with TRBJ1-6, with D tentatively TRBD1 (5 bases). Germline V gene sequence: CDR1 SGHTA, CDR2 FQGNSA. There are 14 residues in the CDR3. V lost 5 bases and J 4 bases, leaving 9 bases between the germline ends. This CDR3 is CASSRTGYNSPLHF. Here the CDR3 DNA reads TGTGCCAGCAGCCGAACAGGTTATAATTCACCCCTCCACTTT.

The CDR3 reads CSVQTSFYGDTQYF. CDR3 DNA: TGCAGCGTCCAGACTAGTTTTTACGGGGATACGCAGTATTTT. The chain joins TRBV29-1 to TRBJ2-3, with TRBD2 as a possible D gene (6 bases). The ends were cut back, 6 bases at V and 6 bases at J, with 19 bases in the middle. The CDR3 runs 14 residues. Germline CDR1 is SQVTM and CDR2 is ANQGSEA.

The chain is built from TRBV7-6 and TRBJ1-2; D uncertain. The germline gives CDR1 SGHVS, CDR2 FNYEAQ. CDR3 length: 13 residues. V gave up 3 bases and J gave up 3 bases, with 8 bases separating them. CDR3 in amino acids: CASSLGWDYGYTF. CDR3 coding DNA: TGTGCCAGCAGCTTGGGCTGGGACTATGGCTACACCTTC.

The J gene is TRBJ2-1, the V gene TRBV7-3, with no clear D. The length of the CDR3 is 12 residues. CDR1 is SGHTA and CDR2 is FQGTGA in the germline V gene. Trimming left V 5 bases short and J 4 bases short, with 6 bases between. The CDR3 is CASSVDYNEQFF. In DNA form, the CDR3 reads TGTGCCAGCAGCGTTGATTACAATGAGCAGTTCTTC.

This clone has just a few counts. The CDR3 loop reads CASSFSSGNNEQFF. The CDR3 DNA is TGTGCCAGCAGCTTTTCTAGCGGCAACAATGAGCAGTTCTTC. V usage is TRBV7-3 and J usage is TRBJ2-1, with 7 nucleotides matching TRBD2. Trimming took 3 bases from V and 5 from J; bases not matched to a gene: 4. The CDR3 spans 14 residues. CDR1 SGHTA and CDR2 FQGTGA come from the germline V gene.

V is TRBV5-5 and J is TRBJ1-2; no clear D. Trimming cost V 4 bases and J 5 bases, with 18 bases left between them. CDR1 is SGHKS, CDR2 YYEKEE, per germline (reference sequence). The CDR3 is made up of 15 amino acids. Here the CDR3 DNA reads TGTGCCAGCAGCCCCGGGCCTCAAATAAGATATGGCTACACCTTC. Amino acids: CASSPGPQIRYGYTF. The variable domain in full, with the rest retrieved from reference TRBV5-5 and TRBJ1-2, is DAGVTQSPTHLIKTRGQQVTLRCSPISGHKSVSWYQQVLGQGPQFIFQYYEKEERGRGNFPDRFSARQFPNYSSELNVNALLLGDSALYLCASSPGPQIRYGYTFGSGTRLTVV.

The chain recombines TRBV27 with TRBJ2-1; 9 nucleotides line up with TRBD2. The germline V gene encodes CDR1 MNHEY and CDR2 SMNVEV (reference sequence). Germline trimming cut 2 bases from V and 5 bases from J; bases unmatched to any gene: 7. The CDR3 spans 16 residues. CDR3 coding DNA: TGTGCCAGCAGTTTAAGGTTGGCTAGCGGGGACAATGAGCAGTTCTTC. This translates into CASSLRLASGDNEQFF.

This chain connects TRBV20-1 to TRBJ2-3, with D possibly TRBD1 on 6 matching bases. The CDR3 runs to 11 residues. Germline CDR1 and CDR2: DFQATT and SNEGSKA (reference sequence). Trimming took off 3 bases at V and 6 bases at J, with 7 bases between the two ends. CDR3 sequence: CSASRGDTQYF. As DNA, the CDR3 is TGCAGTGCTAGTAGGGGGGATACGCAGTATTTT.

This chain links TRBV6-1 with TRBJ1-1, with D hard to call. Germline loops: CDR1 MNHNS, CDR2 SASEGT. The CDR3 totals 12 residues. Trimming pared 4 bases from V and 10 bases from J, leaving 13 bases between. CDR3 loop: CASSGGFTGAFF. The CDR3 DNA reads TGTGCCAGCAGTGGAGGGTTTACGGGAGCTTTCTTT.

This sequence joins TRBV11-2 and TRBJ2-1, with 10 bases that match TRBD2. In germline, CDR1 is SGHAT, CDR2 FQNNGV. Trimming removed 5 bases from V and 7 bases from J; junction bases left unmatched: 11. The CDR3 is 16 amino acids. This chain's CDR3 is CASSPRGSGGWNEQFF. DNA for the CDR3: TGTGCCAGCAGCCCGAGGGGTAGCGGGGGGTGGAATGAGCAGTTCTTC.

This rearrangement joins TRBV5-8 to TRBJ2-7; D might be TRBD2 (5 bases). The V and J ends lost 4 bases and 9 bases respectively, with 14 bases between them. This CDR3 has 12 amino acids. Germline CDR1 is SGHTS and CDR2 is YDEGEE. As DNA, the CDR3 is TGTGCCAGCAGCCGTACGAGGGTCGGGCAGTACTTC. It translates to CASSRTRVGQYF. Looking up the rest from reference TRBV5-8 and TRBJ2-7 gives the full variable domain: EAGVTQSPTHLIKTRGQQATLRCSPISGHTSVYWYQQALGLGLQFLLWYDEGEERNRGNFPPRFSGRQFPNYSSELNVNALELEDSALYLCASSRTRVGQYFGPGTRLTVT.

This chain connects TRBV30 to TRBJ1-6; D is unresolved. Germline loops: CDR1 GTSNPN, CDR2 SVGIG (reference sequence). This CDR3 has 16 amino acids. Trimming shortened V by 0 bases and J by 7 bases, and 16 bases separated the two germline ends. DNA of the CDR3: TGTGCCTGGAGTGTTAAAATCGGCAGATCGAATTCACCCCTCCACTTT. Encoded protein: CAWSVKIGRSNSPLHF.

This clone was picked up a small number of times. The rearrangement joins TRBV7-9 to TRBJ1-3, with D possibly being TRBD1 (6 bases). Germline-derived CDR1 and CDR2 are SEHNR and FQNEAQ (reference sequence). This CDR3 spans 16 amino acids. V shed 5 bases and J shed 0 bases, with 14 bases lying between them. The CDR3 loop is CASSPLTGTSGNTIYF. CDR3 coding DNA: TGTGCCAGCAGCCCGTTGACAGGTACCTCTGGAAACACCATATATTTT.

The gene calls are TRBV6-5 and TRBJ2-5; D remains ambiguous. The V and J ends lost 4 bases and 4 bases respectively, with 10 bases between them. The CDR3 is made up of 13 amino acids. CDR1 and CDR2 from the germline V gene are MNHEY and SVGAGI. The CDR3 DNA reads as TGTGCCAGCAGTTCACGTCTAGGAGAGACCCAGTACTTC. Amino acids: CASSSRLGETQYF.

The chain carries TRBV18 and TRBJ1-4; D ambiguous. The CDR3 totals 14 residues. The V end was cut by 3 bases, the J end by 0 bases, with 5 bases between. The germline V gene has CDR1 KGHSH and CDR2 LQKENI. Here the CDR3 reads CASSPDTTNEKLFF. Here the CDR3 DNA reads TGTGCCAGCTCACCGGATACAACTAATGAAAAACTGTTTTTT. Full variable domain (missing parts from reference TRBV18 and TRBJ1-4): NAGVMQNPRHLVRRRGQEARLRCSPMKGHSHVYWYRQLPEEGLKFMVYLQKENIIDESGMPKERFSAEFPKEGPSILRIQQVVRGDSAAYFCASSPDTTNEKLFFGSGTQLSVL.

The CDR3 DNA sequence: TGTGCCAGCAGCTTAACGCTAGCACAAGAGACCCAGTACTTC. This sequence encodes CASSLTLAQETQYF. This chain uses TRBV7-6 with TRBJ2-5; possibly TRBD2 for D (5 bases). CDR1 and CDR2 (germline): SGHVS, FNYEAQ. V was clipped by 2 bases and J by 2 bases, with 9 bases between them. The CDR3 is 14 amino acids.

The V and J genes are TRBV14 and TRBJ2-4; D might be TRBD2 (6 bases). V lost 0 bases to trimming and J lost 1 base, with 10 bases between them. The CDR3 runs to 16 residues. CDR1 and CDR2 from the germline V gene are SGHDN and FVKESK. CDR3 protein: CASSQEVGGAKNIQYF. In nucleotides, the CDR3 is TGTGCCAGCAGCCAAGAAGTAGGAGGGGCCAAAAACATTCAGTACTTC. Using reference TRBV14 and TRBJ2-4 for the parts outside the CDR3, the full variable domain is EAGVTQFPSHSVIEKGQTVTLRCDPISGHDNLYWYRRVMGKEIKFLLHFVKESKQDESGMPNNRFLAERTGGTYSTLKVQPAELEDSGVYFCASSQEVGGAKNIQYFGAGTRLSVL.

The V call is TRBV4-1, the J call TRBJ1-2; maybe TRBD1 (5 bases). The CDR3 sequence is 13 residues long. Germline values: CDR1 MGHRA, CDR2 YSYEKL. The V and J ends lost 5 bases and 4 bases respectively, with 11 bases between them. Here the CDR3 DNA reads TGCGCCAGCAGCGGGGGAGGAAGCTATGGCTACACCTTC. It specifies CASSGGGSYGYTF.

The V call is TRBV6-1, the J call TRBJ1-1; perhaps TRBD1 as D (5 bases). The CDR3 totals 13 residues. Germline loops: CDR1 MNHNS, CDR2 SASEGT. V lost 5 bases and J 1 base, leaving 8 bases between the germline ends. Here the CDR3 DNA reads TGTGCCAGCAGTTGGGGGTCGAACACTGAAGCTTTCTTT. Its protein product is CASSWGSNTEAFF.

The chain employs TRBV18 and TRBJ2-2; D remains ambiguous. The CDR3 spans 11 residues. Germline V CDR1 and CDR2: KGHSH, LQKENI. V shed 4 bases and J shed 4 bases, with 1 base lying between them. The CDR3 reads CASSRTGELFF. The CDR3 DNA sequence: TGTGCCAGCTCACGCACCGGGGAGCTGTTTTTT.

The chain has TRBV7-8 and TRBJ2-5; the match to TRBD2 covers 10 bases. V lost 4 bases and J lost 13; bases outside the gene matches: 12. The CDR3 totals 14 residues. CDR1 and CDR2 from the germline V gene are SGHVS and FQNEAQ. CDR3 nucleotide sequence: TGTGCCAGCAGCTGGTCTAGCGGGAGAATCTTGGTGTACTTC. This sequence encodes CASSWSSGRILVYF.

The rearrangement links TRBV5-8 to TRBJ2-2; D unresolved. Trimming took 0 bases from V and 3 from J, leaving 6 bases between them. Germline CDR1 is SGHTS and CDR2 is YDEGEE. This CDR3 region has 14 residues. CDR3 bases: TGTGCCAGCAGCTTGGACGGGTACACCGGGGAGCTGTTTTTT. Protein product: CASSLDGYTGELFF. Variable domain in full (rest from reference TRBV5-8 and TRBJ2-2): EAGVTQSPTHLIKTRGQQATLRCSPISGHTSVYWYQQALGLGLQFLLWYDEGEERNRGNFPPRFSGRQFPNYSSELNVNALELEDSALYLCASSLDGYTGELFFGEGSRLTVL.

The chain joins TRBV21-1 to TRBJ1-1; no check of the table's D call, TRBD1, against the DNA was made. TRBV21-1 is flagged as a pseudogene. This CDR3 is built from 16 residues. The CDR3 region has the DNA TGTGCCAGCAGCAATGGGGCAGGGGAAATGAACACTGAAGCTTTCTTT. Its protein product is CASSNGAGEMNTEAFF.

Only one count was recorded for this clone. The rearrangement uses TRBV6-6 and TRBJ2-2, with D possibly TRBD1 on 6 matching bases. There are 16 residues in the CDR3. Germline V CDR1 and CDR2: MNHNY, SVGAGI (reference sequence). The V and J ends lost 0 bases and 1 base respectively, with 9 bases between them. The CDR3 loop reads CASSYSGHQNTGELFF. Written as DNA, the CDR3 is TGTGCCAGCAGTTACTCGGGACACCAGAACACCGGGGAGCTGTTTTTT.